The present T cell receptor (beta chain) was sequenced within a study of T cells in Graves' hyperthyroidism and ophthalmopathy. About this clonotype itself: The antigen is not known.

Study conclusions and caveats: Blood held most thyroid clonotypes expanded above 0.001 frequency.

RNA transcripts gave rise to amplified TCR beta CDR3 regions. RT-PCR in the first round (using the HTBI primer set) targeted the TCR CDR3. TCRdb reprocessed the multiplex PCR reads via MiXCR and lists one record per CDR3 protein. The table records some 600,000 distinct CDR3 sequences, around 13% of them present only once. V lost 4 bases, J lost 6 bases, and 7 bases stayed unmatched. CDR1 is SGHVS, CDR2 FQNEAQ, per germline. The CDR3 spans 15 residues. Patients with uncontrolled infections, other autoimmune diseases, pregnancy or lactation were excluded. The study collected blood at first hyperthyroidism diagnosis, before any ophthalmopathy symptoms arose.

This rearrangement joins TRBV7-8 to TRBJ2-1, with 9 bases matching TRBD1. The sequenced sample consisted of blood. This TCR was sampled from a woman in her 30s with Graves' hyperthyroidism that later progressed to Graves' ophthalmopathy. CDR3 sequence (DNA): TGTGCCAGCAGCTATCCCGGGACAGGGCTCAATGAGCAGTTCTTC. Its protein product is CASSYPGTGLNEQFF.